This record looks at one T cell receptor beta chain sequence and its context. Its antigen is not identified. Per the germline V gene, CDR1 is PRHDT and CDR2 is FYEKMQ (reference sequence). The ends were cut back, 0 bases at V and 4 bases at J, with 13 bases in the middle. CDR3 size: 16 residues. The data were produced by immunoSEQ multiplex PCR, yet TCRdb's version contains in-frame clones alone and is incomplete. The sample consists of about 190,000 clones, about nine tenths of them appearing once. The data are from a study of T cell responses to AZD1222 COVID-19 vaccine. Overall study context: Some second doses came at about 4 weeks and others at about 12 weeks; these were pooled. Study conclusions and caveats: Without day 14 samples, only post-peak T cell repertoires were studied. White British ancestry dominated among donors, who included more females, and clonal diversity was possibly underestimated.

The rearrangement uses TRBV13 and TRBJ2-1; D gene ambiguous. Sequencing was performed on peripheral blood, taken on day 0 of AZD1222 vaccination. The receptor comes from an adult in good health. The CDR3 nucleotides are TGTGCCAGCAGCTTAGGCTTGTCGCCTAGTTACAATGAGCAGTTCTTC. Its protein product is CASSLGLSPSYNEQFF.